These T cell receptor beta chains were read from a single sample in a study of shared clonotypes between healthy human individuals. Clones were read by immunoSEQ multiplex PCR, and TCRdb kept only the in-frame ones, dropping some. The sample holds roughly 500,000 clones, more than 95% seen once. The sequenced material came from naive CD4+ T cells sorted from blood. Every receptor here comes from a woman in her 30s in good health. Each CDR3 is given with its conserved first and last residue. The D gene is left open where the match is weak. Part of the rows lack a size; the others show once, few, many or a class for expanded clones.

j_call d_call v_call clone_size cdr3_aa cdr3_nt
TRBJ1-1 . TRBV6-1 . CASGYPNTEAFF TGTGCCAGCGGTTATCCGAACACTGAAGCTTTCTTT
TRBJ2-1 TRBD2 TRBV10-3 . CAISSLTSGIVNEQFF TGTGCCATCAGTTCCCTGACTAGCGGGATAGTAAATGAGCAGTTCTTC
TRBJ2-7 . TRBV28 . CASSSETGDEQYF TGTGCCAGCAGTTCAGAGACGGGGGACGAGCAGTACTTC
TRBJ2-1 TRBD2 TRBV7-8 . CASARRIGGRSYNEQFF TGTGCCAGCGCCCGCCGGATCGGGGGGAGGTCCTACAATGAGCAGTTCTTC
TRBJ1-1 . TRBV27 . CASSFREHTEAFF TGTGCCAGCAGTTTTAGGGAGCACACTGAAGCTTTCTTT
TRBJ2-5 TRBD1 TRBV5-1 . CASSLSTGSRETQYF TGCGCCAGCAGCTTATCGACAGGGTCCCGGGAGACCCAGTACTTC
TRBJ2-5 TRBD2 TRBV7-8 . CASSLVESSGSETQYF TGTGCCAGCAGCTTAGTTGAGAGTAGCGGGAGTGAGACCCAGTACTTC
TRBJ2-7 TRBD2 TRBV29-1 . CSGGREGSEEQYF TGCAGCGGTGGGAGGGAGGGCTCGGAAGAGCAGTACTTC
TRBJ2-3 . TRBV29-1 . CSVGVGDTQYF TGCAGCGTTGGGGTCGGAGATACGCAGTATTTT
TRBJ2-3 . TRBV18 . CASSPTSTDTQYF TGTGCCAGCTCACCAACTAGCACAGATACGCAGTATTTT
TRBJ1-1 . TRBV27 . CASSLRAQSNTEAFF TGTGCCAGCAGTTTACGCGCCCAATCGAACACTGAAGCTTTCTTT
TRBJ2-3 TRBD1 TRBV5-1 . CASSFGQGTDTQYF TGCGCCAGCAGCTTCGGACAGGGCACAGATACGCAGTATTTT
TRBJ1-5 TRBD1 TRBV30 . CAWSGGQGMAQPQHF TGTGCCTGGAGCGGAGGACAGGGGATGGCTCAGCCCCAGCATTTT
TRBJ2-1 . TRBV5-4 . CASSLMGKGGSGADEQFF TGTGCCAGCAGCTTGATGGGGAAGGGTGGGAGCGGAGCGGATGAGCAGTTCTTC
TRBJ2-2 . TRBV28 . CASRTRDGFTGELFF TGTGCCAGCAGGACCCGGGACGGATTCACCGGGGAGCTGTTTTTT
TRBJ1-1 TRBD1 TRBV10-3 . CAIKITGTGGDGTEAFF TGTGCCATCAAAATTACCGGGACAGGGGGGGACGGCACTGAAGCTTTCTTT
TRBJ2-5 TRBD2 TRBV28 once CASGDASGKKTQYF TGTGCCAGCGGGGACGCTAGCGGGAAAAAGACCCAGTACTTC
TRBJ2-2 TRBD2 TRBV5-1 . CASSAREAGELFF TGCGCCAGCAGCGCGCGGGAGGCCGGGGAGCTGTTTTTT
TRBJ1-5 . TRBV28 . CASSWGKQPQHF TGTGCCAGCAGTTGGGGCAAACAGCCCCAGCATTTT
TRBJ2-3 TRBD2 TRBV10-2 once CAIRGTSGRSTDTQYF TGCGCCATCCGGGGGACTAGCGGGAGGAGCACAGATACGCAGTATTTT
TRBJ2-1 . TRBV9 . CASSRLPNSARYNEQFF TGTGCCAGCAGCAGGCTACCCAATTCGGCTAGATACAATGAGCAGTTCTTC
TRBJ2-5 . TRBV14 . CASSRRPGETQYF TGTGCCAGCAGCCGCCGACCAGGGGAGACCCAGTACTTC
TRBJ2-3 . TRBV2 . CASSAVRSTDTQYF TGTGCCAGCAGTGCGGTACGGAGCACAGATACGCAGTATTTT
TRBJ1-3 . TRBV27 . CASTRSSGSGNTIYF TGTGCCAGCACCCGGTCCTCGGGCTCTGGAAACACCATATATTTT
TRBJ2-3 . TRBV29-1 . CSVERGASTDTQYF TGCAGCGTTGAACGGGGGGCGAGCACAGATACGCAGTATTTT
TRBJ2-3 . TRBV7-9 . CASSFVGGTDTQYF TGTGCCAGCAGCTTTGTTGGAGGCACAGATACGCAGTATTTT
TRBJ1-6 TRBD1 TRBV28 . CASSPEQGGSPLHF TGTGCCAGCAGCCCCGAACAGGGGGGTTCACCCCTCCACTTT
TRBJ1-5 . TRBV15 . CATSRDRVNQPQHF TGTGCCACCAGCAGAGACAGGGTCAATCAGCCCCAGCATTTT
TRBJ1-4 TRBD1 TRBV29-1 . CSVHPPGQGATNEKLFF TGCAGCGTCCACCCTCCGGGACAGGGGGCAACTAATGAAAAACTGTTTTTT
TRBJ2-3 . TRBV29-1 . CSAPEGGVTDTQYF TGCAGCGCCCCCGAGGGGGGGGTCACAGATACGCAGTATTTT